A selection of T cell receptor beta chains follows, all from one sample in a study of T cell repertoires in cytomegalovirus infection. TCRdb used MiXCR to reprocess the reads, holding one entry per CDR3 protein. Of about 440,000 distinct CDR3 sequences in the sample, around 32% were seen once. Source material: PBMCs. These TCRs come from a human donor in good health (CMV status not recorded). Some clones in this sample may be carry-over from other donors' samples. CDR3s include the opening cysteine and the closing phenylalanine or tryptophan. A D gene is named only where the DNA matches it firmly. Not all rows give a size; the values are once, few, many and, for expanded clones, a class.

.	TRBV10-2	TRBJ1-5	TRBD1	TGCGCCAGCAGTGCGGGACAGGGGGTCAGGCAGCCCCAGCATTTT	CASSAGQGVRQPQHF
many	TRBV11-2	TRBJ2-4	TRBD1	TGTGCCAGCAGCTTCCCGCGCGCCGGGACAGGGGCGAACATTCAGTACTTC	CASSFPRAGTGANIQYF
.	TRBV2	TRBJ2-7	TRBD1	TGTGCCAGCAGTCAGGGACAGGGTCATCTCTACGAGCAGTACTTC	CASSQGQGHLYEQYF
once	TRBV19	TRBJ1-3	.	TGTGCCAGTATGGACTCTGGAAACACCATATATTTT	CASMDSGNTIYF
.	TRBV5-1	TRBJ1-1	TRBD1	TGCGCCAGCAGCTTGGCCGGAGGGGGCCGGTCGAACACTGAAGCTTTCTTT	CASSLAGGGRSNTEAFF
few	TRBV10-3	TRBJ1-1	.	TGTGCCATCAGTGAGGTCAGGAACACTGAAGCTTTCTTT	CAISEVRNTEAFF
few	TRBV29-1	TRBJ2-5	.	TGCAGCGTCGAGGGCTCGGTGGGGGGGGCGCCAGAAGAGACCCAGTACTTC	CSVEGSVGGAPEETQYF
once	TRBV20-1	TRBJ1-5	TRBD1	TGCAGTGCTAGTAAGGACAGGGGATGGAGTCAGCCCCAGCATTTT	CSASKDRGWSQPQHF
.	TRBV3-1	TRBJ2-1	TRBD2	TGTGCCAGCAGTCCCAAAGTCAAGCGGGGGGGTCACAATGAGCAGTTCTTC	CASSPKVKRGGHNEQFF
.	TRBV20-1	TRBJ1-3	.	TGCAGTGCTTCTGGTTTTGGCTCTGGAAACACCATATATTTT	CSASGFGSGNTIYF
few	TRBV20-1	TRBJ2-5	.	TGCAGTGCCGTTTTCGGGCGGAACCTAGAGACCCAGTACTTC	CSAVFGRNLETQYF
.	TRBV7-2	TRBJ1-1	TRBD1	TGTGCCATCAGCTTAGATATGGACAGGGGTTTGAAGGATACCTTT	CAISLDMDRGLKDTF
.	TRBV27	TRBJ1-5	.	TGTGCCAGCAGACGAGGAGGTCAGCCCCAGCATTTT	CASRRGGQPQHF
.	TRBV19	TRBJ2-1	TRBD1	TGTGCCAGTAGGACTGGGACAGGGGTTTACAATGAGCAGTTCTTC	CASRTGTGVYNEQFF
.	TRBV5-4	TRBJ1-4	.	TGTGCCAGCAGCTTGGAGGCGAAAGATAGCGAAAAACTGTTTTTT	CASSLEAKDSEKLFF